These 11 T cell receptor beta chains came from one sample sequenced in a study of identifying expanded T cells in peripheral blood. This table comes from immunoSEQ multiplex PCR, and its TCRdb copy is limited to in-frame clones, with some not included. The sample has 70,000 or so clones, roughly nine tenths seen once; the top ten hold over 2.5%. The sample was blood. These receptors were taken from a person aged 18-69 years in good health.

The chain carries TRBV2 and TRBJ2-7; D unclear. The CDR3 has 13 residues. The germline CDR1 and CDR2 sequences are SNHLY and FYNNEI. Trimming shortened V by 7 bases and J by 2 bases, and 12 bases separated the two germline ends. CDR3 loop: CASTERVAYEQYF. As DNA, the CDR3 is TGTGCCAGCACCGAAAGGGTAGCCTACGAGCAGTACTTC.

The genes are TRBV15 and TRBJ2-7; 8 bases line up with TRBD1. Germline CDR1 reads LNHNV; CDR2 reads YYDKDF (reference sequence). The CDR3 extends over 15 amino acids. With V trimmed by 1 base and J by 3 bases, 5 bases remained unmatched. This CDR3 reads CATSRGQGSNYEQYF. In DNA, the CDR3 is TGTGCCACCAGCAGAGGACAGGGGAGTAACTACGAGCAGTACTTC.

This chain links TRBV4-1 with TRBJ2-7; 10 nucleotides line up with TRBD1. The V and J ends lost 4 bases and 3 bases, in that order; junction bases with no gene match: 9. This CDR3 spans 16 amino acids. CDR1 and CDR2 (germline): MGHRA, YSYEKL. CDR3 sequence: CASSPSTGGLHYEQYF. DNA of the CDR3: TGCGCCAGCAGCCCCTCGACAGGGGGCCTCCACTACGAGCAGTACTTC.

The chain carries TRBV7-2 and TRBJ2-1; D perhaps matches TRBD2 (5 bases). Per the germline V gene, CDR1 is SGHTA and CDR2 is FQGNSA. The V and J ends lost 1 base and 4 bases respectively, with 8 bases between them. This CDR3 has 14 amino acids. The CDR3 region is CASSLVSGYNEQFF. In nucleotides, the CDR3 is TGTGCCAGCAGCTTAGTCTCGGGATACAATGAGCAGTTCTTC.

J is TRBJ2-1 and V is TRBV5-1, with TRBD2 identical over 11 bases. V shed 4 bases and J 5 bases; nucleotides not matched to a gene: 8. From germline, CDR1 is SGHRS and CDR2 YFSETQ. CDR3 length equals 16 residues. In DNA, the CDR3 is TGCGCCAGCAGCCCCCGACTAGCGGGAACCAACAATGAGCAGTTCTTC. It is translated as CASSPRLAGTNNEQFF.

The rearrangement joins TRBV12-5 to TRBJ2-7, with D possibly matching TRBD1 (6 bases). The CDR3 spans 15 residues. Trimming stripped 5 bases from V and 1 base from J, with 15 bases between. The germline V gene has CDR1 LGHNT and CDR2 FRNRAP. CDR3: CASGPLDSLSYEQYF. The CDR3 DNA follows: TGTGCTAGTGGTCCCCTGGACAGCTTATCCTACGAGCAGTACTTC.

The chain joins TRBV5-1 to TRBJ1-1; D perhaps matches TRBD1 (5 bases). The CDR3 runs to 15 residues. The V gene lost 0 bases and the J gene lost 5 bases, with 14 bases spanning the gap. Germline V lookup: CDR1 SGHRS, CDR2 YFSETQ. The CDR3 region has the DNA TGCGCCAGCAGCTTGGAAGGGGAAGCATGGACTGAAGCTTTCTTT. Its translation: CASSLEGEAWTEAFF.

The V and J genes are TRBV18 and TRBJ2-7, with 7 positions matching TRBD2. Per the germline V gene, CDR1 is KGHSH and CDR2 is LQKENI. With 2 bases clipped from V and 7 bases from J, the junction kept 2 bases outside the gene matches. This CDR3 has 12 amino acids. CDR3 sequence reads: CASSPTAGEQYF. CDR3 DNA sequence: TGTGCCAGCTCACCAACAGCGGGGGAGCAGTACTTC.

This clone was detected a few times. The V gene is TRBV19, the J gene TRBJ1-1; 9 bases agree with TRBD1. Per germline, CDR1 LNHDA and CDR2 SQIVND (reference sequence). The CDR3 is 14 amino acids. The trim removed 3 bases at V and 4 bases at J, leaving 3 bases unmatched. CDR3 sequence reads: CASSIGQGITEAFF. CDR3 in DNA: TGTGCCAGTAGTATTGGACAGGGGATCACTGAAGCTTTCTTT.

The chain joins TRBV7-6 to TRBJ2-1; D remains unclear. This CDR3 has 14 amino acids. Germline V gene lookup returns CDR1 SGHVS and CDR2 FNYEAQ. V dropped 1 base and J dropped 1 base, with 5 bases sitting between them. The CDR3 loop is CASSLDGSYNEQFF. The CDR3 nucleotides read TGTGCCAGCAGCTTAGATGGGTCCTACAATGAGCAGTTCTTC.

V and J are TRBV27 and TRBJ2-7; 9 nucleotides align to TRBD1. Losses at the gene ends were 4 bases for V and 3 bases for J; bases not matched to a gene: 10. Germline V gives CDR1 MNHEY, CDR2 SMNVEV (reference sequence). This CDR3 is built from 16 residues. The CDR3, as DNA: TGTGCCAGCAGTTCCATACAGGGGGCGAGATTCTACGAGCAGTACTTC. Residues: CASSSIQGARFYEQYF.